Below are 28 T cell receptor beta chains sequenced from a single sample in a study of regulatory T cells in long-lasting Graves disease. Time point in this sample: newly diagnosed GD, antithyroid drugs for less than 3 months. The TCR library used RNA extracted from PBMCs. Combining iRepertoire HTBI primers with Arm-PCR of CDR3 regions, the authors built TCR beta libraries. TCRdb recomputed calls from the multiplex PCR reads with MiXCR, one row per CDR3 protein. Here the sample spans around 500,000 distinct CDR3 sequences, about 16% being singletons. Separately, the same data were catalogued under a study of T cells in Graves' hyperthyroidism and ophthalmopathy.

The sample was peripheral blood mononuclear cells (PBMCs), taken at new diagnosis, from a patient treated with antithyroid drugs. These receptor sequences come from a woman aged 40-65 years with Graves disease.

The V gene is TRBV27, the J gene TRBJ2-7; D perhaps matches TRBD1 (6 bases). Germline V gene sequence: CDR1 MNHEY, CDR2 SMNVEV (reference sequence). Trimming shortened V by 2 bases and J by 3 bases, and 11 bases separated the two germline ends. CDR3 length: 14 amino acids. The CDR3 sequence is CASSLGMTGYEQYF. The CDR3 coding sequence is TGTGCCAGCAGTTTAGGGATGACAGGCTACGAGCAGTACTTC.

This clonotype occurred a few times. The V and J genes are TRBV3-1 and TRBJ1-3, with 7 bases that match TRBD1. J lost 0 bases, V lost 7 bases, and 3 bases had no gene match. Per germline, CDR1 LGHDT and CDR2 YNNKEL (reference sequence). The length of the CDR3 is 14 residues. The CDR3: CASKRDSSGNTIYF. The CDR3 DNA reads as TGTGCCAGCAAAAGGGACAGCTCTGGAAACACCATATATTTT.

With regard to this clonotype: This may arise from a read error, as a much more abundant clone is one base away. V is TRBV12-3 or TRBV12-4 and J is TRBJ2-5, with D possibly TRBD2 on 5 matching bases. Between the trimmed V and J ends, which lost 4 bases and 1 base, there was a span of 16 bases. The CDR3 loop spans 16 amino acids. The CDR3: CASSSGGPALQETQYF. CDR3 coding DNA: TGTGCCAGCAGTTCCGGAGGACCCGCCCTCCAAGAGACCCAGTACTTC.

This clonotype was recorded many times. V gene TRBV7-2 combines with J gene TRBJ1-1; D gene ambiguous. This CDR3 has 15 amino acids. Germline V gene lookup returns CDR1 SGHTA and CDR2 FQGNSA. V was trimmed by 5 bases and J by 0 bases, leaving 13 bases between them. CDR3 residues: CASSVMSTMNTEAFF. As DNA, the CDR3 is TGTGCCAGCAGCGTAATGTCGACAATGAACACTGAAGCTTTCTTT.

There are many counts of this clonotype. The chain has TRBV7-2 and TRBJ2-1, with 10 nucleotides matching TRBD2. The CDR3 runs 16 residues. Trimming removed 3 bases from V and 2 bases from J; junction bases left unmatched: 4. Germline values: CDR1 SGHTA, CDR2 FQGNSA. CDR3 sequence (DNA): TGTGCCAGCAGCTTCACAAGCGGGGGGGCCTACAATGAGCAGTTCTTC. The encoded protein is CASSFTSGGAYNEQFF.

The chain employs TRBV3-1 and TRBJ2-7; 9 nucleotides agree with TRBD2. V was pared by 0 bases and J by 2 bases, with 5 bases of the junction left unmatched. CDR1 and CDR2 from the germline V gene are LGHDT and YNNKEL (reference sequence). This CDR3 spans 16 amino acids. The CDR3 sequence is CASSQDGTSFPYEQYF. DNA of the CDR3: TGTGCCAGCAGCCAAGATGGGACTAGCTTCCCCTACGAGCAGTACTTC.

The rearrangement uses TRBV11-3 and TRBJ1-6; 10 bases map to TRBD1. Per the germline V gene, CDR1 is SGHNT and CDR2 is YENEEA. CDR3 length: 16 residues. Losses at the gene ends were 1 base for V and 7 bases for J; bases not matched to a gene: 4. The CDR3 loop reads CASSLATGGTNSPLHF. CDR3 in DNA: TGTGCCAGCAGCTTAGCGACAGGGGGCACGAATTCACCCCTCCACTTT.

This clonotype was seen only a few times. J is TRBJ2-1 and V is TRBV3-1, with a possible D match to TRBD2 (7 bases). The CDR3 is 16 residues long. Germline V CDR1 and CDR2: LGHDT, YNNKEL (reference sequence). Trimming shortened V by 8 bases and J by 7 bases, and 24 bases separated the two germline ends. This CDR3 is CASEGLRGARKNEQFF. The CDR3 nucleotides are TGTGCCAGCGAGGGACTCCGGGGGGCGCGGAAAAATGAGCAGTTCTTC.

Concerning this clonotype: A much larger clone lies a single base off, so this may be a read error. This rearrangement joins TRBV7-2 to TRBJ2-7, with D perhaps matching TRBD2 (5 bases). This CDR3 region has 13 residues. Deletions cut 5 bases from V and 5 bases from J, with 13 bases between. Per the germline V gene, CDR1 is SGHTA and CDR2 is FQGNSA. The CDR3 DNA follows: TGTGCCAGCAGCCCGGACTTGACCCACGAGCAGTACTTC. Its translation is CASSPDLTHEQYF.

There are many counts of this clonotype. The genes are TRBV18 and TRBJ1-1; no clear D gene. V was trimmed by 5 bases and J by 4 bases, leaving 11 bases between them. The CDR3 runs 13 residues. CDR1 is KGHSH and CDR2 is LQKENI in the germline V gene. For the CDR3, the DNA is TGTGCCAGCTCAGACACCTCCGGCACTGAAGCTTTCTTT. Protein sequence: CASSDTSGTEAFF.

This clonotype was detected many times. The rearrangement joins TRBV7-9 to TRBJ2-5; 7 bases agree with TRBD2. The CDR3 sequence is 17 residues long. Looked up from germline, CDR1 is SEHNR and CDR2 is FQNEAQ (reference sequence). Trimming at V came to 0 bases and at J to 4 bases, leaving 11 bases not matched to a gene. This chain's CDR3 is CASSLAHVGGIRETQYF. The CDR3, as DNA: TGTGCCAGCAGCTTAGCGCACGTCGGGGGGATCAGAGAGACCCAGTACTTC.

In its sample, this clonotype was seen a few times. The chain has TRBV29-1 and TRBJ2-3, with D possibly TRBD2 on 6 matching bases. The CDR3 runs to 14 residues. Per the germline V gene, CDR1 is SQVTM and CDR2 is ANQGSEA. V lost 6 bases and J lost 0, with 13 bases in between. The CDR3 loop is CSVGGLTSTDTQYF. CDR3 in DNA: TGCAGCGTCGGGGGTTTAACTAGCACAGATACGCAGTATTTT.

This clonotype has a count of ten or more. The chain links TRBV5-1 to TRBJ2-5, with TRBD2 matching over 8 bases. CDR3 length: 15 residues. V shed 6 bases and J 0 bases; nucleotides not matched to a gene: 7. Germline V gene data show CDR1 as SGHRS and CDR2 as YFSETQ. The CDR3 DNA sequence: TGCGCCAGCACCGTGGTAGCGGGGTACCAAGAGACCCAGTACTTC. This sequence encodes CASTVVAGYQETQYF.

This clonotype was seen at least ten times. This CDR3 reads CASSELTDYEQYF. The CDR3 nucleotides are TGTGCCAGCAGTGAACTGACTGATTACGAGCAGTACTTC. The chain is built from TRBV6-1 and TRBJ2-7; D not certain. This CDR3 spans 13 amino acids. The germline V gene encodes CDR1 MNHNS and CDR2 SASEGT. The germline V and J ends were trimmed by 2 bases and 4 bases, with 9 bases remaining between them.

About this clonotype: It is likely a read error: a sequence one base away is far more abundant. The CDR3 carries no conserved terminal phenylalanine or tryptophan, so it likely arises from a read error. This sequence joins TRBV7-2 and TRBJ2-7; D is unclear. The CDR3 spans 11 residues. With 2 bases removed from V and 3 bases from J, the gap between germline ends came to 2 bases. CDR1 and CDR2 (germline): SGHTA, FQGNSA. CDR3 DNA sequence: TGTGCCAGCAGCTTAATCTACGAGCAGTACCTC. Translation gives CASSLIYEQYL.

The rearrangement uses TRBV6-6 and TRBJ2-3, with D possibly being TRBD1 (6 bases). The CDR3 totals 14 residues. With 0 bases removed from V and 10 bases from J, the gap between germline ends came to 14 bases. CDR1 and CDR2 from the germline V gene are MNHNY and SVGAGI (reference sequence). This chain's CDR3 is CASSYSMGARAQYF. The CDR3 DNA sequence: TGTGCCAGCAGTTACTCGATGGGGGCCCGAGCGCAGTATTTT.

Only a few counts were recorded for this clonotype. The chain combines TRBV10-2 with TRBJ1-6; D not resolved. Trimming cost V 8 bases and J 4 bases, with 12 bases left between them. Germline CDR1 reads WSHSY; CDR2 reads SAAADI. This CDR3 spans 14 amino acids. CDR3 sequence reads: CASLGTEYNSPLHF. CDR3 DNA sequence: TGCGCCAGCCTAGGTACCGAGTATAATTCACCCCTCCACTTT.

This clonotype was seen repeatedly, ten times or more. CDR3 residues: CASSPTGKGYTF. In nucleotides, the CDR3 is TGTGCCAGCTCACCGACAGGGAAAGGCTACACCTTC. The chain joins TRBV18 to TRBJ1-2, with 7 bases matching TRBD1. In germline, CDR1 is KGHSH, CDR2 LQKENI. V was clipped by 3 bases and J by 8 bases; unmatched bases: 3. This CDR3 spans 12 amino acids. Drawing the rest from reference TRBV18 and TRBJ1-2, the complete variable domain is NAGVMQNPRHLVRRRGQEARLRCSPMKGHSHVYWYRQLPEEGLKFMVYLQKENIIDESGMPKERFSAEFPKEGPSILRIQQVVRGDSAAYFCASSPTGKGYTFGSGTRLTVV.

The chain links TRBV10-3 to TRBJ2-1; 7 nucleotides line up with TRBD1. The CDR3 has 16 residues. V was clipped by 4 bases and J by 4 bases; unmatched bases: 10. In germline, CDR1 is ENHRY, CDR2 SYGVKD. For the CDR3, the DNA is TGTGCCATCAGTGCTAGGGGGCCCTCAAGATACAATGAGCAGTTCTTC. Translated, it gives CAISARGPSRYNEQFF.

The chain employs TRBV19 and TRBJ1-1, with TRBD1 matching over 7 bases. Germline V gene sequence: CDR1 LNHDA, CDR2 SQIVND (reference sequence). Trimming cost V 5 bases and J 4 bases; bases outside gene matches: 7. The CDR3 has 14 residues. CDR3 sequence reads: CASSFPTGTTEAFF. The CDR3 coding sequence is TGTGCCAGTAGTTTCCCGACAGGGACCACTGAAGCTTTCTTT.

Many counts were recorded for this clonotype. V usage is TRBV18 and J usage is TRBJ2-5, with D hard to call. In germline, CDR1 is KGHSH, CDR2 LQKENI. V lost 2 bases to trimming and J lost 5 bases, with 9 bases between them. The CDR3 totals 13 residues. CDR3 bases: TGTGCCAGCTCACCAGGAATGGACGAGACCCAGTACTTC. Protein sequence: CASSPGMDETQYF.

The V gene is TRBV12-3 or TRBV12-4, the J gene TRBJ2-1, with 9 positions matching TRBD2. The CDR3 length is 15 residues. The trim removed 6 bases at V and 9 bases at J, leaving 12 bases unmatched. The CDR3 is CASSPLGLAGTEQFF. For the CDR3, the DNA is TGTGCCAGCAGCCCCTTGGGACTAGCTGGTACTGAGCAGTTCTTC.

This clonotype was counted a few times. At one end, the junction sequence differs from germline, possibly due to a read error. V and J are TRBV12-3 or TRBV12-4 and TRBJ2-7; D is uncertain. The CDR3 covers 14 residues. The CDR3 loop is CASSFDLESYEQCF. The CDR3 DNA reads TGTGCCAGCAGCTTCGACTTAGAAAGCTACGAGCAGTGCTTC.

In its sample, this clonotype was seen a few times. This rearrangement joins TRBV25-1 to TRBJ1-2; 7 nucleotides line up with TRBD1. V gave up 6 bases and J gave up 4 bases; unmatched junction bases: 8. Germline values: CDR1 MGHDK, CDR2 SYGVNS. This CDR3 comprises 14 residues. The CDR3 region has the DNA TGTGCCAGCAGGTCTCAGGGGGGAGTCTATGGCTACACCTTC. Its protein is CASRSQGGVYGYTF.

This clonotype occurred many times. The chain combines TRBV28 with TRBJ1-5; 7 bases line up with TRBD1. From germline, CDR1 is MDHEN and CDR2 SYDVKM. CDR3 size: 15 residues. V trimming: 3 bases; J trimming: 2 bases; junction bases outside the gene matches: 4. In DNA form, the CDR3 reads TGTGCCAGCAGTTTTAGGGGGCCGGGCAATCAGCCCCAGCATTTT. Translation gives CASSFRGPGNQPQHF.

This chain joins TRBV19 and TRBJ2-3; D gene ambiguous. CDR1 and CDR2 from the germline V gene are LNHDA and SQIVND (reference sequence). V lost 3 bases and J 1 base, leaving 5 bases between the germline ends. The CDR3 totals 13 residues. The CDR3 DNA is TGTGCCAGTAGTATCGTGGGCACAGATACGCAGTATTTT. This gives the protein CASSIVGTDTQYF. Filled out from reference TRBV19 and TRBJ2-3, the complete variable domain reads DGGITQSPKYLFRKEGQNVTLSCEQNLNHDAMYWYRQDPGQGLRLIYYSQIVNDFQKGDIAEGYSVSREKKESFPLTVTSAQKNPTAFYLCASSIVGTDTQYFGPGTRLTVL.

This clonotype was seen ten or more times. The chain has TRBV20-1 and TRBJ2-3; unclear D gene. The V end was cut by 5 bases, the J end by 5 bases, with 26 bases between. Germline-derived CDR1 and CDR2 are DFQATT and SNEGSKA (reference sequence). There are 17 residues in the CDR3. CDR3 sequence: CSAPSPWRVGTRDTQYF. CDR3 DNA: TGCAGTGCTCCCAGCCCTTGGCGAGTAGGTACACGAGATACGCAGTATTTT.

This clonotype was detected only a few times. The chain combines TRBV3-1 with TRBJ2-1; 9 bases fit TRBD1. Unmatched junction bases numbered 4, after V lost 8 bases and J lost 2 bases. The CDR3 consists of 14 residues. Germline CDR1 is LGHDT and CDR2 is YNNKEL (reference sequence). The CDR3 sequence is CASGTGGAYNEQFF. Here the CDR3 DNA reads TGTGCCAGCGGAACAGGGGGCGCCTACAATGAGCAGTTCTTC.